A selection of T cell receptor beta chains follows, all from one sample in a study of shared clonotypes between healthy human individuals. TCRdb keeps only in-frame clones here, not all; method: immunoSEQ multiplex PCR. The profile shows about 2,100,000 clones, 85% to 95% of them singletons. The sequenced sample consisted of naive CD8+ T cells from PBMCs. The receptors were gathered from a young man in good health. Some clones in this sample may be carry-over from other donors' samples. CDR3s include the opening cysteine and the closing phenylalanine or tryptophan. Fields, in order: J gene, D gene, V gene, clone size, CDR3 protein, CDR3 DNA. A D gene is named only where the DNA matches it firmly. Rows give clone size only sometimes, using once, few, many, or a class for an expanded clone.

J gene: TRBJ2-3
D gene: TRBD2
V gene: TRBV13
clone size: .
CDR3 protein: CASSLLAVNPSTDTQYF
CDR3 DNA: TGTGCCAGCAGCTTGCTAGCGGTAAATCCTAGCACAGATACGCAGTATTTT

J gene: TRBJ1-2
D gene: .
V gene: TRBV28
clone size: .
CDR3 protein: CASSLSGGANGYTF
CDR3 DNA: TGTGCCAGCAGTTTATCTGGGGGCGCAAATGGCTACACCTTC

J gene: TRBJ2-1
D gene: .
V gene: TRBV7-9
clone size: once
CDR3 protein: CASSFGGPEQFF
CDR3 DNA: TGTGCCAGCAGCTTTGGGGGGCCTGAGCAGTTCTTC

J gene: TRBJ1-2
D gene: TRBD1
V gene: TRBV19
clone size: .
CDR3 protein: CASSSKLGTDYGYTF
CDR3 DNA: TGTGCCAGTAGTTCAAAACTTGGGACAGACTATGGCTACACCTTC

J gene: TRBJ1-5
D gene: .
V gene: TRBV2
clone size: .
CDR3 protein: CASSPARVLVAADQPQHF
CDR3 DNA: TGTGCCAGCAGTCCAGCTCGAGTTTTGGTGGCCGCAGATCAGCCCCAGCATTTT

J gene: TRBJ2-1
D gene: .
V gene: TRBV5-4
clone size: .
CDR3 protein: CASSSGESSYNEQFF
CDR3 DNA: TGTGCCAGCTCTTCGGGGGAGAGTTCCTACAATGAGCAGTTCTTC

J gene: TRBJ2-3
D gene: .
V gene: TRBV27
clone size: .
CDR3 protein: CASSYLRPTDTQYF
CDR3 DNA: TGTGCCAGCAGTTATTTAAGACCAACCGATACGCAGTATTTT

J gene: TRBJ2-1
D gene: TRBD1
V gene: TRBV7-9
clone size: .
CDR3 protein: CASSLSQGAYNEQFF
CDR3 DNA: TGTGCCAGCAGCTTATCCCAGGGGGCTTACAATGAGCAGTTCTTC

J gene: TRBJ2-1
D gene: .
V gene: TRBV6-1
clone size: .
CDR3 protein: CASSMGYRVQFF
CDR3 DNA: TGTGCCAGCAGTATGGGCTATAGGGTGCAGTTCTTC

J gene: TRBJ2-7
D gene: .
V gene: TRBV6-6
clone size: .
CDR3 protein: CASSPSGPPYEQYF
CDR3 DNA: TGTGCCAGCAGTCCGTCGGGACCCCCCTACGAGCAGTACTTC

J gene: TRBJ1-2
D gene: .
V gene: TRBV15
clone size: .
CDR3 protein: CATSRGTTDYGYTF
CDR3 DNA: TGTGCCACCAGCAGGGGAACCACAGACTATGGCTACACCTTC

J gene: TRBJ2-1
D gene: .
V gene: TRBV4-1
clone size: .
CDR3 protein: CASSRAGGPSYNEQFF
CDR3 DNA: TGCGCCAGCAGCCGGGCCGGGGGGCCCTCCTACAATGAGCAGTTCTTC

J gene: TRBJ2-1
D gene: TRBD2
V gene: TRBV4-2
clone size: .
CDR3 protein: CASSQAGAINEQFF
CDR3 DNA: TGTGCCAGCAGCCAGGCGGGAGCTATAAATGAGCAGTTCTTC

J gene: TRBJ1-1
D gene: .
V gene: TRBV5-1
clone size: .
CDR3 protein: CASRPIDSVAEEAFF
CDR3 DNA: TGCGCCAGCAGGCCAATCGACAGCGTAGCGGAGGAAGCTTTCTTT

J gene: TRBJ2-1
D gene: TRBD1
V gene: TRBV27
clone size: once
CDR3 protein: CASSRDSSYNEQFF
CDR3 DNA: TGTGCCAGCAGTCGGGACAGTTCCTACAATGAGCAGTTCTTC

J gene: TRBJ2-1
D gene: TRBD1
V gene: TRBV28
clone size: .
CDR3 protein: CASSLLTGTGPHEQFF
CDR3 DNA: TGTGCCAGCAGTTTATTGACCGGGACAGGGCCCCATGAGCAGTTCTTC

J gene: TRBJ2-7
D gene: .
V gene: TRBV27
clone size: .
CDR3 protein: CASSLSYGRGYEQYF
CDR3 DNA: TGTGCCAGCAGTTTATCGTACGGTCGGGGCTACGAGCAGTACTTC

J gene: TRBJ1-4
D gene: .
V gene: TRBV9
clone size: .
CDR3 protein: CASSGPTATNEKLFF
CDR3 DNA: TGTGCCAGCAGCGGCCCGACAGCAACTAATGAAAAACTGTTTTTT

J gene: TRBJ2-7
D gene: TRBD1
V gene: TRBV5-6
clone size: .
CDR3 protein: CASTSEAGQEDEQYF
CDR3 DNA: TGTGCCAGCACCTCCGAGGCGGGACAGGAGGACGAGCAGTACTTC

J gene: TRBJ1-4
D gene: TRBD1
V gene: TRBV6-7
clone size: .
CDR3 protein: CASSYHWTGDNEKLFF
CDR3 DNA: TGTGCCAGCAGTTACCACTGGACAGGGGATAATGAAAAACTGTTTTTT

J gene: TRBJ2-7
D gene: .
V gene: TRBV28
clone size: .
CDR3 protein: CASSLAGRFYEQYF
CDR3 DNA: TGTGCCAGCAGTTTAGCAGGGAGGTTCTACGAGCAGTACTTC

J gene: TRBJ2-5
D gene: .
V gene: TRBV28
clone size: once
CDR3 protein: CASTLTGWETQYF
CDR3 DNA: TGTGCCAGCACTCTAACAGGTTGGGAGACCCAGTACTTC

J gene: TRBJ2-7
D gene: TRBD1
V gene: TRBV19
clone size: .
CDR3 protein: CASSVQGAGASLGPYEQYF
CDR3 DNA: TGTGCCAGTAGTGTACAGGGGGCGGGGGCCTCTTTGGGACCCTACGAGCAGTACTTC

J gene: TRBJ2-7
D gene: TRBD2
V gene: TRBV27
clone size: .
CDR3 protein: CASSLSPSGNSYEQYF
CDR3 DNA: TGTGCCAGCAGTTTATCGCCTAGCGGGAACTCCTACGAGCAGTACTTC

J gene: TRBJ2-1
D gene: .
V gene: TRBV7-9
clone size: .
CDR3 protein: CASSYKPDYDPTGSNEQFF
CDR3 DNA: TGTGCCAGCAGCTACAAGCCGGATTATGACCCCACTGGTAGCAATGAGCAGTTCTTC

J gene: TRBJ2-1
D gene: .
V gene: TRBV13
clone size: .
CDR3 protein: CASTGDSSSYNEQFF
CDR3 DNA: TGTGCCAGCACTGGTGATAGTAGCTCCTACAATGAGCAGTTCTTC

J gene: TRBJ2-7
D gene: TRBD1
V gene: TRBV30
clone size: .
CDR3 protein: CAWSHRDSETYEQYF
CDR3 DNA: TGTGCCTGGAGTCACCGGGACAGTGAAACCTACGAGCAGTACTTC

J gene: TRBJ2-1
D gene: .
V gene: TRBV6-1
clone size: .
CDR3 protein: CASTEWGLVNEQFF
CDR3 DNA: TGTGCCAGCACCGAATGGGGGCTAGTCAATGAGCAGTTCTTC

J gene: TRBJ2-3
D gene: .
V gene: TRBV27
clone size: .
CDR3 protein: CASSWSFADTQYF
CDR3 DNA: TGTGCCAGCAGTTGGAGCTTCGCAGATACGCAGTATTTT

J gene: TRBJ1-1
D gene: .
V gene: TRBV7-9
clone size: .
CDR3 protein: CASTPEAGGWAFF
CDR3 DNA: TGTGCCAGCACCCCGGAGGCGGGGGGTTGGGCTTTCTTT

J gene: TRBJ2-1
D gene: .
V gene: TRBV7-9
clone size: .
CDR3 protein: CASSLALGGTGDNEQFF
CDR3 DNA: TGTGCCAGCAGCTTAGCGCTGGGCGGGACTGGGGACAATGAGCAGTTCTTC

J gene: TRBJ1-2
D gene: TRBD1
V gene: TRBV28
clone size: .
CDR3 protein: CASSLQDRGYGYTF
CDR3 DNA: TGTGCCAGCAGTTTACAGGACAGGGGATATGGCTACACCTTC

J gene: TRBJ1-5
D gene: TRBD1
V gene: TRBV27
clone size: .
CDR3 protein: CASSPGTGGRQPQHF
CDR3 DNA: TGTGCCAGCAGTCCCGGGACAGGGGGCCGTCAGCCCCAGCATTTT

J gene: TRBJ2-2
D gene: .
V gene: TRBV9
clone size: .
CDR3 protein: CASSGGAGIDTGELFF
CDR3 DNA: TGTGCCAGCAGCGGCGGGGCGGGGATCGACACCGGGGAGCTGTTTTTT

J gene: TRBJ1-2
D gene: TRBD1
V gene: TRBV9
clone size: once
CDR3 protein: CASSGTGGNYGYTF
CDR3 DNA: TGTGCCAGCAGCGGTACAGGGGGGAACTATGGCTACACCTTC

J gene: TRBJ2-2
D gene: TRBD1
V gene: TRBV2
clone size: .
CDR3 protein: CASKGQVANTGELFF
CDR3 DNA: TGTGCCAGCAAGGGACAGGTCGCGAACACCGGGGAGCTGTTTTTT

J gene: TRBJ2-3
D gene: .
V gene: TRBV7-9
clone size: .
CDR3 protein: CASSLAIAASTDTQYF
CDR3 DNA: TGTGCCAGCAGCTTAGCGATCGCGGCTAGCACAGATACGCAGTATTTT

J gene: TRBJ2-3
D gene: .
V gene: TRBV6-1
clone size: .
CDR3 protein: CASSATGIGADTQYF
CDR3 DNA: TGTGCCAGCAGTGCCACAGGGATAGGAGCAGATACGCAGTATTTT

J gene: TRBJ2-5
D gene: .
V gene: TRBV30
clone size: .
CDR3 protein: CAWSVGPETQYF
CDR3 DNA: TGTGCCTGGAGTGTAGGCCCAGAGACCCAGTACTTC

J gene: TRBJ1-2
D gene: .
V gene: TRBV7-3
clone size: .
CDR3 protein: CASSLDRDYGYTF
CDR3 DNA: TGTGCCAGCAGCCTGGACAGAGACTATGGCTACACCTTC

J gene: TRBJ2-7
D gene: .
V gene: TRBV27
clone size: .
CDR3 protein: CASSSRGDLYFPYEQYF
CDR3 DNA: TGTGCCAGCTCCTCAAGAGGAGACCTATACTTTCCCTACGAGCAGTACTTC

J gene: TRBJ2-7
D gene: .
V gene: TRBV6-6
clone size: .
CDR3 protein: CASSPAGEEQYF
CDR3 DNA: TGTGCCAGCAGCCCGGCAGGGGAAGAGCAGTACTTC

J gene: TRBJ2-1
D gene: .
V gene: TRBV9
clone size: .
CDR3 protein: CASSVGVLGQFF
CDR3 DNA: TGTGCCAGCAGCGTAGGAGTTCTCGGGCAGTTCTTC

J gene: TRBJ2-5
D gene: TRBD2
V gene: TRBV7-8
clone size: .
CDR3 protein: CASSTRLAGVQETQYF
CDR3 DNA: TGTGCCAGCAGCACCCGACTAGCGGGAGTCCAAGAGACCCAGTACTTC

J gene: TRBJ1-5
D gene: TRBD1
V gene: TRBV27
clone size: .
CDR3 protein: CASSRTGRNQPQHF
CDR3 DNA: TGTGCCAGCAGTCGGACAGGGCGCAATCAGCCCCAGCATTTT

J gene: TRBJ1-1
D gene: TRBD1
V gene: TRBV7-6
clone size: .
CDR3 protein: CASSLEQGARTEAFF
CDR3 DNA: TGTGCCAGCAGCTTAGAACAGGGGGCGCGTACTGAAGCTTTCTTT

J gene: TRBJ2-2
D gene: .
V gene: TRBV27
clone size: .
CDR3 protein: CASSLSERGRELFF
CDR3 DNA: TGTGCCAGCAGTTTATCCGAGCGTGGGCGGGAGCTGTTTTTT

J gene: TRBJ2-5
D gene: .
V gene: TRBV7-6
clone size: .
CDR3 protein: CASSSGTLQETQYF
CDR3 DNA: TGTGCCAGCAGCTCGGGGACCCTCCAAGAGACCCAGTACTTC

J gene: TRBJ2-7
D gene: .
V gene: TRBV7-2
clone size: .
CDR3 protein: CASSFYRVYEQYF
CDR3 DNA: TGTGCCAGCAGCTTTTATAGGGTCTACGAGCAGTACTTC

J gene: TRBJ2-7
D gene: .
V gene: TRBV5-5
clone size: once
CDR3 protein: CASSAYRVSYEQYF
CDR3 DNA: TGTGCCAGCAGCGCCTACAGAGTCTCCTACGAGCAGTACTTC

J gene: TRBJ2-3
D gene: .
V gene: TRBV19
clone size: .
CDR3 protein: CASSLGSPTQYF
CDR3 DNA: TGTGCCAGTAGCCTCGGGAGCCCCACGCAGTATTTT

J gene: TRBJ1-2
D gene: .
V gene: TRBV29-1
clone size: .
CDR3 protein: CSASGGDGYTF
CDR3 DNA: TGCAGCGCCTCCGGGGGCGATGGCTACACCTTC

J gene: TRBJ2-7
D gene: TRBD2
V gene: TRBV10-3
clone size: .
CDR3 protein: CAISDPSGRSYEQYF
CDR3 DNA: TGTGCCATCAGTGATCCTAGCGGGAGGTCCTACGAGCAGTACTTC

J gene: TRBJ2-7
D gene: .
V gene: TRBV7-8
clone size: .
CDR3 protein: CASSGGRQYF
CDR3 DNA: TGTGCCAGCAGTGGAGGGAGGCAGTACTTC

J gene: TRBJ2-1
D gene: TRBD2
V gene: TRBV29-1
clone size: .
CDR3 protein: CSVGGSSGRYYNEQFF
CDR3 DNA: TGCAGCGTTGGGGGATCTAGCGGGAGGTACTACAATGAGCAGTTCTTC